This is a list of T cell receptor beta chains from one sample in a study of beta chain features in type 1 diabetes. Assay: immunoSEQ multiplex PCR; the TCRdb copy retains only in-frame clones and omits some. The sample yields 860,000 or so clones, roughly 15% seen once. The material sequenced was naive CD4+ T cells from blood. The receptors stem from a woman aged 18 to 35 in good health. The CDR3 runs from the conserved cysteine through the conserved F or W. The D gene is left open where the match is weak. Expanded clones are given a class, and other clones once, few, many or no size at all.

CDR3nt: TGCGCCAGCAGCTTTACCCCCGGCGAGGTGACCCTTGGCTACACCTTC; CDR3aa: CASSFTPGEVTLGYTF; d_gene: -; abundance: few; j_gene: TRBJ1-2; v_gene: TRBV5-1
CDR3nt: TGTGCCAGCAGCTCACCGGGACACCCGAACTATGGCTACACCTTC; CDR3aa: CASSSPGHPNYGYTF; d_gene: -; abundance: -; j_gene: TRBJ1-2; v_gene: TRBV11-2
CDR3nt: TGTGCCAGCAGTAATGTTTCGCTCTCTGGAAACACCATATATTTT; CDR3aa: CASSNVSLSGNTIYF; d_gene: -; abundance: -; j_gene: TRBJ1-3; v_gene: TRBV28
CDR3nt: TGTGCCAGCAGCTTAGTCGGGACTAGCGGGTTATACAATGAGCAGTTCTTC; CDR3aa: CASSLVGTSGLYNEQFF; d_gene: TRBD2; abundance: few; j_gene: TRBJ2-1; v_gene: TRBV7-2
CDR3nt: TGTGCCAGCAGCTACAACAGGGGCTTGGATGGCTACACCTTC; CDR3aa: CASSYNRGLDGYTF; d_gene: TRBD1; abundance: few; j_gene: TRBJ1-2; v_gene: TRBV7-2
CDR3nt: TGTGCCACGGGGCGGAGCTCCTACAATGAGCAGTTCTTC; CDR3aa: CATGRSSYNEQFF; d_gene: -; abundance: -; j_gene: TRBJ2-1; v_gene: TRBV19
CDR3nt: TGTGCCAGCAGCCAAGTTGTAGCGGGAAACGATGAGCAGTTCTTC; CDR3aa: CASSQVVAGNDEQFF; d_gene: TRBD2; abundance: few; j_gene: TRBJ2-1; v_gene: TRBV7-2
CDR3nt: TGTGCCATCAGTGATGGGACTAGCGGGAGAATTGAGCAGTTCTTC; CDR3aa: CAISDGTSGRIEQFF; d_gene: TRBD2; abundance: -; j_gene: TRBJ2-1; v_gene: TRBV10-3
CDR3nt: TGTGCCAGCAGCCTCAACAGGGGCCAAGATACGCAGTATTTT; CDR3aa: CASSLNRGQDTQYF; d_gene: TRBD1; abundance: -; j_gene: TRBJ2-3; v_gene: TRBV4-2
CDR3nt: TGTGCCAGCAGCTCCGGGAGGGGGTACCAAGAGACCCAGTACTTC; CDR3aa: CASSSGRGYQETQYF; d_gene: TRBD2; abundance: few; j_gene: TRBJ2-5; v_gene: TRBV7-9
CDR3nt: TGTGCCAGCAGACAACAGGGGGAAGGAGGAAAACTGTTTTTT; CDR3aa: CASRQQGEGGKLFF; d_gene: TRBD1; abundance: -; j_gene: TRBJ1-4; v_gene: TRBV6-1
CDR3nt: TGTGCCAGCAGTTTAAGTGGGCGCACAGATACGCAGTATTTT; CDR3aa: CASSLSGRTDTQYF; d_gene: -; abundance: -; j_gene: TRBJ2-3; v_gene: TRBV28
CDR3nt: TGTGCCAGCAGCCCGGACCTAAAAAACACTGAAGCTTTCTTT; CDR3aa: CASSPDLKNTEAFF; d_gene: -; abundance: -; j_gene: TRBJ1-1; v_gene: TRBV4-2
CDR3nt: TGCGCCAGCAGCCAAGGTCCGGGACAGCCCTACGAGCAGTACTTC; CDR3aa: CASSQGPGQPYEQYF; d_gene: TRBD1; abundance: few; j_gene: TRBJ2-7; v_gene: TRBV4-3
CDR3nt: TGTGCCAGCAGCCGTGGACTAGCGGGTTTGGGTGATACGCAGTATTTT; CDR3aa: CASSRGLAGLGDTQYF; d_gene: TRBD2; abundance: few; j_gene: TRBJ2-3; v_gene: TRBV7-2
CDR3nt: TGTGCCAGCAGGGACCGGGCAAAAGGGACCCAGTACTTC; CDR3aa: CASRDRAKGTQYF; d_gene: -; abundance: few; j_gene: TRBJ2-5; v_gene: TRBV2
CDR3nt: TGTGCCAGCACTCCTCGACAGGGATTCCACAATGAGCAGTTCTTC; CDR3aa: CASTPRQGFHNEQFF; d_gene: -; abundance: -; j_gene: TRBJ2-1; v_gene: TRBV21-1
CDR3nt: TGCAGCGTTGGCCGGGACACAGATACGCAGTATTTT; CDR3aa: CSVGRDTDTQYF; d_gene: -; abundance: -; j_gene: TRBJ2-3; v_gene: TRBV29-1
CDR3nt: TGTGCCAGCAGTTACCCCCGCGCATCAGGCGTCTACGAGCAGTACTTC; CDR3aa: CASSYPRASGVYEQYF; d_gene: -; abundance: -; j_gene: TRBJ2-7; v_gene: TRBV6-6
CDR3nt: TGTGCCAGCTCGGGACTAGGACTGCATTACGAGCAGTACTTC; CDR3aa: CASSGLGLHYEQYF; d_gene: TRBD2; abundance: -; j_gene: TRBJ2-7; v_gene: TRBV18
CDR3nt: TGCGCCAGCAGCCAAGTTCCAGGGGGCTCTAGAATGGAGACCCAGTACTTC; CDR3aa: CASSQVPGGSRMETQYF; d_gene: TRBD1; abundance: -; j_gene: TRBJ2-5; v_gene: TRBV4-3
CDR3nt: TGCGCCAGCAGCTTTCCCGCGCTGCGGGAGGGCCGGTCGCGCAATGAGCAGTTCTTC; CDR3aa: CASSFPALREGRSRNEQFF; d_gene: TRBD2; abundance: few; j_gene: TRBJ2-1; v_gene: TRBV5-1
CDR3nt: TGCGCCAGCAGCTTGGTTGTCGGGGAGCTGTTTTTT; CDR3aa: CASSLVVGELFF; d_gene: -; abundance: -; j_gene: TRBJ2-2; v_gene: TRBV5-1
CDR3nt: TGTGCCAGCTCACCCGAAACCACAGATACGCAGTATTTT; CDR3aa: CASSPETTDTQYF; d_gene: -; abundance: -; j_gene: TRBJ2-3; v_gene: TRBV18
CDR3nt: TGTGCCAGCAGAATGACAGGGAATGTCCCCGGGGAGCTGTTTTTT; CDR3aa: CASRMTGNVPGELFF; d_gene: TRBD1; abundance: -; j_gene: TRBJ2-2; v_gene: TRBV5-6
CDR3nt: TGTGCCACCTCCGGGACTAGCATGTATCCCCCAGATACGCAGTATTTT; CDR3aa: CATSGTSMYPPDTQYF; d_gene: TRBD2; abundance: -; j_gene: TRBJ2-3; v_gene: TRBV19
CDR3nt: TGTGCCAGCAGCCAAGATCCGACTAGCGGTGCCCGGGAGCAGTACTTC; CDR3aa: CASSQDPTSGAREQYF; d_gene: TRBD2; abundance: few; j_gene: TRBJ2-7; v_gene: TRBV4-2
CDR3nt: TGCGCCAGCAGCTATCAGGCGGACTATGGCTACACCTTC; CDR3aa: CASSYQADYGYTF; d_gene: -; abundance: -; j_gene: TRBJ1-2; v_gene: TRBV5-1
CDR3nt: TGTGCCAGCAGCTTAGACTTGAACACCCCACACGAGCAGTACTTC; CDR3aa: CASSLDLNTPHEQYF; d_gene: -; abundance: -; j_gene: TRBJ2-7; v_gene: TRBV7-9
CDR3nt: TGTGCCAGCGTGGGTTTGTATGAGCAGTTCTTC; CDR3aa: CASVGLYEQFF; d_gene: -; abundance: few; j_gene: TRBJ2-1; v_gene: TRBV6-6
CDR3nt: TGTGCCACCAGCAGACCCCAACTAGCAGATACGCAGTATTTT; CDR3aa: CATSRPQLADTQYF; d_gene: -; abundance: -; j_gene: TRBJ2-3; v_gene: TRBV15
CDR3nt: TGTGCCAGCGAGGCAGGGAACGATGAAAAACTGTTTTTT; CDR3aa: CASEAGNDEKLFF; d_gene: -; abundance: -; j_gene: TRBJ1-4; v_gene: TRBV28
CDR3nt: TGTGCCAGCAGCGTTACAGGGGTCACCGGGGAGCTGTTTTTT; CDR3aa: CASSVTGVTGELFF; d_gene: TRBD1; abundance: -; j_gene: TRBJ2-2; v_gene: TRBV5-4
CDR3nt: TGTGCCACCAGCAGAGATCTCTTGATTGGTCTTACCTACGAGCAGTACTTC; CDR3aa: CATSRDLLIGLTYEQYF; d_gene: -; abundance: few; j_gene: TRBJ2-7; v_gene: TRBV15
CDR3nt: TGTGCCGCATCCGGGACTAGCGGTAACACCGGGGAGCTGTTTTTT; CDR3aa: CAASGTSGNTGELFF; d_gene: TRBD2; abundance: few; j_gene: TRBJ2-2; v_gene: TRBV10-3
CDR3nt: TGTGCCAGCAGCTTACTAGCGGGCTACAATGAGCAGTTCTTC; CDR3aa: CASSLLAGYNEQFF; d_gene: TRBD2; abundance: -; j_gene: TRBJ2-1; v_gene: TRBV7-6
CDR3nt: TGCGCCAGCAGCCAACTTTCGGGACAGAGGGGCTATAGCAATCAGCCCCAGCATTTT; CDR3aa: CASSQLSGQRGYSNQPQHF; d_gene: TRBD1; abundance: -; j_gene: TRBJ1-5; v_gene: TRBV4-1
CDR3nt: TGTGCCACCAGCCCGGGACACCCGGCTGTATCCTACAATGAGCAGTTCTTC; CDR3aa: CATSPGHPAVSYNEQFF; d_gene: -; abundance: few; j_gene: TRBJ2-1; v_gene: TRBV15
CDR3nt: TGTGCCAGCACCGGGACTAGTAGTTTCGGCTCCTACAATGAGCAGTTCTTC; CDR3aa: CASTGTSSFGSYNEQFF; d_gene: TRBD2; abundance: -; j_gene: TRBJ2-1; v_gene: TRBV19
CDR3nt: TGTGCCAGCAGTATCACCGGACAGGACCCAAACATTCAGTACTTC; CDR3aa: CASSITGQDPNIQYF; d_gene: TRBD1; abundance: -; j_gene: TRBJ2-4; v_gene: TRBV6-5
CDR3nt: TGTGCCACCAGCAGAGACAGGGGCGCGAACACTGAAGCTTTCTTT; CDR3aa: CATSRDRGANTEAFF; d_gene: -; abundance: few; j_gene: TRBJ1-1; v_gene: TRBV15
CDR3nt: TGTGCCAGCAGCCGTATCACTAGCGGGAGACAAGATACGCAGTATTTT; CDR3aa: CASSRITSGRQDTQYF; d_gene: TRBD2; abundance: -; j_gene: TRBJ2-3; v_gene: TRBV5-6
CDR3nt: TGTGCCAGCAGCATACTAGCGGGGTCCAACACCGGGGAGCTGTTTTTT; CDR3aa: CASSILAGSNTGELFF; d_gene: TRBD2; abundance: few; j_gene: TRBJ2-2; v_gene: TRBV7-8
CDR3nt: TGTGCCAGCAGCGCCGGTAGCGGGAGCTCTGGGCGCAATGCAGATACGCAGTATTTT; CDR3aa: CASSAGSGSSGRNADTQYF; d_gene: TRBD2; abundance: -; j_gene: TRBJ2-3; v_gene: TRBV9
CDR3nt: TGTGCCAGCAGCTTAGCTGGACTAGCGGCTCGCGGTACGCAGTATTTT; CDR3aa: CASSLAGLAARGTQYF; d_gene: TRBD2; abundance: -; j_gene: TRBJ2-3; v_gene: TRBV7-2
CDR3nt: TGTGCCACCAGCAGAGATCGTCGGACCGGGGAGCTGTTTTTT; CDR3aa: CATSRDRRTGELFF; d_gene: -; abundance: few; j_gene: TRBJ2-2; v_gene: TRBV15
CDR3nt: TGTGCCAGCTCCCAGGGGAGCGACACTGAAGCTTTCTTT; CDR3aa: CASSQGSDTEAFF; d_gene: -; abundance: -; j_gene: TRBJ1-1; v_gene: TRBV18
CDR3nt: TGTGCCAGCAGCCCAACAGGGGGATCCTACGAGCAGTACTTC; CDR3aa: CASSPTGGSYEQYF; d_gene: TRBD1; abundance: -; j_gene: TRBJ2-7; v_gene: TRBV7-2
CDR3nt: TGTGCCAGCAGCGTTAGAGTCGATGAGCAGTTCTTC; CDR3aa: CASSVRVDEQFF; d_gene: -; abundance: few; j_gene: TRBJ2-1; v_gene: TRBV5-6
CDR3nt: TGTGCCAGCAGCTTAATCACAACTGGTTCCTACGAGCAGTACTTC; CDR3aa: CASSLITTGSYEQYF; d_gene: -; abundance: -; j_gene: TRBJ2-7; v_gene: TRBV7-9
CDR3nt: TGTGCCAGCAGCAGGACAGGGGTCCTCTCTGGGGCCAACGTCCTGACTTTC; CDR3aa: CASSRTGVLSGANVLTF; d_gene: TRBD1; abundance: -; j_gene: TRBJ2-6; v_gene: TRBV5-4
CDR3nt: TGCGCCAGCAGTCAATCATTCGGGACAGAGGCGTACGAGCAGTACTTC; CDR3aa: CASSQSFGTEAYEQYF; d_gene: TRBD1; abundance: -; j_gene: TRBJ2-7; v_gene: TRBV23-1
CDR3nt: TGCGCCAGCAGCCAACCCACTAGTAGGGCCGGGGAGCTGTTTTTT; CDR3aa: CASSQPTSRAGELFF; d_gene: -; abundance: -; j_gene: TRBJ2-2; v_gene: TRBV4-1
CDR3nt: TGCAGTGCTAGTTTCCACGAGCAGTACTTC; CDR3aa: CSASFHEQYF; d_gene: -; abundance: -; j_gene: TRBJ2-7; v_gene: TRBV20-1
CDR3nt: TGTGCCAGCAGCGGATGGACAGGGTTCCAGCCCCAGCATTTT; CDR3aa: CASSGWTGFQPQHF; d_gene: TRBD1; abundance: few; j_gene: TRBJ1-5; v_gene: TRBV5-8